The text below deals with one T cell receptor (beta chain). Antigen unknown. V was clipped by 1 base and J by 0 bases, with 10 bases between them. The CDR3 consists of 17 residues. Germline CDR1 and CDR2: LNHDA and SQIVND (reference sequence). Repertoires were generated with immunoSEQ multiplex PCR, while TCRdb's copy carries only in-frame clones and drops some. Of 83,000 or so clones listed, 90% to 95% were seen once; the top ten hold about 0.7%. This entry is derived from a study of OX40 agonist ivuxolimab in advanced cancers. The overall study: An agonistic human IgG2 monoclonal antibody against OX40 (CD134) was given. Patients got intravenous ivuxolimab at 0.01 to 10 mg/kg every 2 weeks.

Study conclusions and caveats: Those patients achieving a partial response at 0.1-3.0 mg/kg showed among the lowest clonal expansion.

On cycle 4 day 1 and cycle 7 day 1, as well as at baseline, blood was sampled. The chain employs TRBV19 and TRBJ2-6; a possible D gene is TRBD1 (5 bases). The sequenced sample was CD4+ or CD8+ T cells sorted from blood, obtained in a trial of the OX40 agonist ivuxolimab. The clonotype originates from an adult with an advanced solid tumor such as melanoma, head and neck, liver or kidney cancer. The CDR3 sequence is CASSIGQPSSGANVLTF. CDR3 in DNA: TGTGCCAGTAGTATAGGACAGCCCTCCTCTGGGGCCAACGTCCTGACTTTC.